These 5 T cell receptor beta chains came from one sample sequenced in a study of cytomegalovirus exposure and HLA in healthy donors. Primers: 60 Vbeta forward and 13 Jbeta reverse. The table came from immunoSEQ multiplex PCR; TCRdb's copy has only in-frame clones and leaves some out. The sample lists about 160,000 clones, approximately 78% occurring once. What was sequenced was PBMCs. These receptors all stem from a woman aged 25 to 45 in good health and CMV-seropositive.

This clone was seen only a few times. This sequence joins TRBV6-5 and TRBJ2-3; 7 positions agree with TRBD2. The CDR3 has 12 amino acids. Trimming took 9 bases from V and 5 from J; bases not matched to a gene: 5. Per germline, CDR1 MNHEY and CDR2 SVGAGI. CDR3 DNA sequence: TGTGCCAGTTCGGAGCGGGGAGATACGCAGTATTTT. Residues: CASSERGDTQYF.

The chain recombines TRBV4-2 with TRBJ2-1; D remains ambiguous. Trimming removed 1 base from V and 0 bases from J, with 7 bases in between. The CDR3 length is 15 residues. The germline V gene encodes CDR1 LGHNA and CDR2 YNFKEQ. For the CDR3, the DNA is TGTGCCAGCAGCCAAGGGGCTGCCTCCTACAATGAGCAGTTCTTC. Translated, it gives CASSQGAASYNEQFF.

The gene calls are TRBV5-1 and TRBJ1-3; D may be TRBD1 (5 bases). Per the germline V gene, CDR1 is SGHRS and CDR2 is YFSETQ. The CDR3 consists of 17 residues. The germline V and J ends were trimmed by 3 bases and 1 base, with 17 bases remaining between them. The CDR3 reads CASSYLPQETSGNTIYF. The CDR3 bases are TGCGCCAGCAGCTACCTTCCACAGGAGACTTCTGGAAACACCATATATTTT.

The gene calls are TRBV6-6 and TRBJ2-2; 7 positions agree with TRBD1. Germline CDR1 MNHNY, CDR2 SVGAGI (reference sequence). The CDR3 covers 12 residues. After removal of 6 bases from V and 13 bases from J, the junction contained 8 bases not matched to a gene. The CDR3: CASSRDRVWLFF. The CDR3 region has the DNA TGTGCCAGCAGCCGTGACAGGGTGTGGCTGTTTTTT.

This sequence joins TRBV19 and TRBJ1-6; a possible D gene is TRBD1 (6 bases). Germline CDR1 is LNHDA and CDR2 is SQIVND (reference sequence). V lost 5 bases to trimming and J lost 5 bases, with 10 bases between them. CDR3 length: 14 amino acids. The CDR3 bases are TGTGCCAGTAGTGCGACAGGTGATAATTCACCCCTCCACTTT. Translation gives CASSATGDNSPLHF.